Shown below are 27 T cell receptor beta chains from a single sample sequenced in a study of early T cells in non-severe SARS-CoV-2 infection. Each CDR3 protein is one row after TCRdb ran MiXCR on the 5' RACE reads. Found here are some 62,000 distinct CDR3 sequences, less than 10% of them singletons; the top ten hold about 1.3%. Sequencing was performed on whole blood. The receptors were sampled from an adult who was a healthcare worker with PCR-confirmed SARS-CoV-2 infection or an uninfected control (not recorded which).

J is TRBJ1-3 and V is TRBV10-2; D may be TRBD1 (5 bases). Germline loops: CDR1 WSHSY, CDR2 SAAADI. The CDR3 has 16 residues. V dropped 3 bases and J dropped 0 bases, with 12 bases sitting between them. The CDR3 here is CASSDLGPDSGNTIYF. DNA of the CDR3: TGCGCCAGCAGTGACTTGGGACCGGACTCTGGAAACACCATATATTTT.

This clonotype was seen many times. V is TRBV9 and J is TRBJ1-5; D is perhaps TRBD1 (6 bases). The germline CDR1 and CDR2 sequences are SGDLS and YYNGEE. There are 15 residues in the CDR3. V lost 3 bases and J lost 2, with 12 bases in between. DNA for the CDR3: TGTGCCAGCAGCGGTGCAGGGGTAGGCAATCAGCCCCAGCATTTT. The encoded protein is CASSGAGVGNQPQHF.

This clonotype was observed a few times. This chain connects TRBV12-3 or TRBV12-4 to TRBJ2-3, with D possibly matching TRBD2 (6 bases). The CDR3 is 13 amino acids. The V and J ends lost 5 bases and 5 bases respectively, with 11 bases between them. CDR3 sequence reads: CASSQTRRDTQYF. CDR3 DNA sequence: TGTGCCAGCAGTCAGACTAGGCGAGATACGCAGTATTTT.

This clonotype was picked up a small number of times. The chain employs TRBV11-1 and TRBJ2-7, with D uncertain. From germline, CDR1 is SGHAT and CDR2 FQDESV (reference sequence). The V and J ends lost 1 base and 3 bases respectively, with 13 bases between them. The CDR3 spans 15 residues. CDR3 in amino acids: CASSLGAGTNYEQYV. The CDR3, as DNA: TGTGCCAGCAGCTTAGGGGCAGGCACAAACTACGAGCAGTACGTC.

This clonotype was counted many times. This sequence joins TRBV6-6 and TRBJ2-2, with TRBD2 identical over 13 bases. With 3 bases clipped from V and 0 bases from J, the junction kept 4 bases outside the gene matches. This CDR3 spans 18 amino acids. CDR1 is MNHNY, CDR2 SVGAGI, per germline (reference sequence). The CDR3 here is CASSYRLAGGSNTGELFF. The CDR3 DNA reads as TGTGCCAGCAGTTATCGACTAGCGGGGGGATCGAACACCGGGGAGCTGTTTTTT.

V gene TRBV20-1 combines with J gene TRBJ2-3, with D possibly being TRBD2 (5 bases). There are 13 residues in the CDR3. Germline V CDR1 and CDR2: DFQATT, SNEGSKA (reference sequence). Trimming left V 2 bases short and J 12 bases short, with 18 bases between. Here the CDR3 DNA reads TGCAGTGCTAGACTCTCTGTTCTACTAGAACAGTATTTT. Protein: CSARLSVLLEQYF.

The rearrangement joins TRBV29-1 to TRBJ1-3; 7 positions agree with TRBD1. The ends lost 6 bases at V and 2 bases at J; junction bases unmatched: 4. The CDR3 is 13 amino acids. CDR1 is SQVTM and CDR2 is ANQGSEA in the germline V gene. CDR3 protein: CSVGQAAGNTIYF. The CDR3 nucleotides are TGCAGCGTAGGACAGGCAGCTGGAAACACCATATATTTT.

CDR3 sequence (DNA): TGTGCCAGCAGTTACTCAGAGAACACTGAAGCTTTCTTT. Protein sequence: CASSYSENTEAFF. The chain recombines TRBV6-5 with TRBJ1-1; D gene unclear. V gave up 0 bases and J gave up 1 base, with 3 bases separating them. The CDR3 has 13 amino acids. The V gene's germline CDR1 is MNHEY and CDR2 SVGAGI.

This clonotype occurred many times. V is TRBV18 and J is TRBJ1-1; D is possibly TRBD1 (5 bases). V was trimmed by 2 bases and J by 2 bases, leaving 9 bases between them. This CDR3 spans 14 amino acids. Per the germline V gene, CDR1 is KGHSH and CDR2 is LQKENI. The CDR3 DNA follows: TGTGCCAGCTCACCAGGGACCTTAAACACTGAAGCTTTCTTT. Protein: CASSPGTLNTEAFF.

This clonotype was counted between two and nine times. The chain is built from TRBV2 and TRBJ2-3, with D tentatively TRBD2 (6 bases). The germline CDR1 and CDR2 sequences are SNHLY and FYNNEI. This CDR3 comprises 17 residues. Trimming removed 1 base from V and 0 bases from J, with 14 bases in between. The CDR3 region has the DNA TGTGCCAGCAGTGAAGGTTGGGCGGGGACTAGCACAGATACGCAGTATTTT. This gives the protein CASSEGWAGTSTDTQYF.

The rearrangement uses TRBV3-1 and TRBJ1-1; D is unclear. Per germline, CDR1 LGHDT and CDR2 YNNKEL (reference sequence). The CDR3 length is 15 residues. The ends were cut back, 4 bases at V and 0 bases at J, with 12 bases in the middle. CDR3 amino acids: CASSPDLPLNTEAFF. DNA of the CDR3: TGTGCCAGCAGCCCCGATTTACCCTTGAACACTGAAGCTTTCTTT.

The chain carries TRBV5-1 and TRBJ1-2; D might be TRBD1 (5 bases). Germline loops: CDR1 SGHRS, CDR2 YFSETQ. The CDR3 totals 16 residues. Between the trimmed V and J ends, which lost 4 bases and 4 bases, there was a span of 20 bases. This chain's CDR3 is CASSVDRDYQVYGYTF. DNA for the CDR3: TGCGCCAGCAGCGTCGACCGGGACTATCAAGTCTATGGCTACACCTTC.

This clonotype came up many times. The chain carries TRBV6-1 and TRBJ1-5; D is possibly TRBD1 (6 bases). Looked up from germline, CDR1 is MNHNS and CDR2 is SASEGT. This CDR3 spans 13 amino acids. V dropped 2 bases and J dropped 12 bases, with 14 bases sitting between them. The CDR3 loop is CASSEWTARFQHF. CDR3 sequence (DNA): TGTGCCAGCAGTGAATGGACAGCCCGGTTCCAGCATTTT.

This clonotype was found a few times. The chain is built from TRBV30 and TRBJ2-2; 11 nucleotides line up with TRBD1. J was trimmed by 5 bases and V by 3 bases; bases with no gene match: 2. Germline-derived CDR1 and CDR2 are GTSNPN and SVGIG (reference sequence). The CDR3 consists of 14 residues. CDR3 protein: CAWRGTGGTGELFF. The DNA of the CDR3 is TGTGCCTGGAGGGGGACAGGGGGTACCGGGGAGCTGTTTTTT.

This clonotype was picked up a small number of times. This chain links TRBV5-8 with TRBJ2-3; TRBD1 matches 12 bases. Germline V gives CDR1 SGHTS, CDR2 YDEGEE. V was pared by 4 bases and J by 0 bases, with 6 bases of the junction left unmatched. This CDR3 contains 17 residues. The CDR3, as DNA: TGTGCCAGCAGCGACGGGACAGGGGGCTGGAGCACAGATACGCAGTATTTT. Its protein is CASSDGTGGWSTDTQYF.

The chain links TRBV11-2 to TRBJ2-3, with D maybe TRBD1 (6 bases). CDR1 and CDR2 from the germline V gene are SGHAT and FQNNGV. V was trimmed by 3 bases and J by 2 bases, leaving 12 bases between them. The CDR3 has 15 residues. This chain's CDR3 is CASSFIQGDTDTQYF. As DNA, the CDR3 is TGTGCCAGCAGCTTTATACAGGGTGACACAGATACGCAGTATTTT.

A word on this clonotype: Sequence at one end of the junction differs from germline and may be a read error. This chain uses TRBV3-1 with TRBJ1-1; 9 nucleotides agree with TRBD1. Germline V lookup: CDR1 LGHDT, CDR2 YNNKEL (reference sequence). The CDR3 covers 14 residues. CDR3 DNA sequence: TGTGCCAGCAGCCGACAGGGGGTCGGCACTGAAGTTTTCTTT. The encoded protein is CASSRQGVGTEVFF.

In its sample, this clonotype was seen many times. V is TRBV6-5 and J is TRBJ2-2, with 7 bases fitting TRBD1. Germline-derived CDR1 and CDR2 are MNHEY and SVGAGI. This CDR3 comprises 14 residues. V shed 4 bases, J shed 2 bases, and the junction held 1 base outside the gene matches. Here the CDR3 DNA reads TGTGCCAGCAGTTGGGACAGTAACACCGGGGAGCTGTTTTTT. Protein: CASSWDSNTGELFF.

The DNA of the CDR3 is TGTGCCAGCAGTTTCCGCACCCACACTGAAGCTTTCTTT. Protein sequence: CASSFRTHTEAFF. V usage is TRBV12-3 or TRBV12-4 and J usage is TRBJ1-1; D uncertain. The ends were cut back, 3 bases at V and 3 bases at J, with 8 bases in the middle. The CDR3 has 13 residues.

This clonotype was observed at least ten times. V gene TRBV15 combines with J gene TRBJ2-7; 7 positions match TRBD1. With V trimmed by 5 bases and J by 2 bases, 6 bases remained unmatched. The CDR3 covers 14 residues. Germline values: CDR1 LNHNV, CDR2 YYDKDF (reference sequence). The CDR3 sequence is CATSEGGGPYEQYV. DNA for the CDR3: TGTGCCACCAGCGAAGGGGGCGGCCCCTACGAGCAGTACGTC.

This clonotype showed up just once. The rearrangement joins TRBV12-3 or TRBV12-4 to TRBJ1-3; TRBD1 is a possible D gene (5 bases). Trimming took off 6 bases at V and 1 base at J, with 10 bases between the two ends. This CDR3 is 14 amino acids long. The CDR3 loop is CASRSGLSGNTIYF. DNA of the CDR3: TGTGCCAGCAGATCAGGGTTATCTGGAAACACCATATATTTT.

The chain's CDR3 is CSAFRVAVNTEAFF. CDR3 DNA sequence: TGCAGTGCCTTCCGGGTGGCTGTGAACACTGAAGCTTTCTTT. The chain carries TRBV20-1 and TRBJ1-1; no definite D call. Per germline, CDR1 DFQATT and CDR2 SNEGSKA (reference sequence). V was cut by 6 bases and J by 0 bases, with 14 bases left in between. This CDR3 spans 14 amino acids.

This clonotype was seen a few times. The CDR3 loop reads CASNGGFGNTIYF. CDR3 sequence (DNA): TGTGCCAGCAACGGGGGTTTTGGAAACACCATATATTTT. The chain links TRBV12-3 or TRBV12-4 to TRBJ1-3, with D possibly matching TRBD1 (5 bases). The CDR3 spans 13 residues. Trimming stripped 7 bases from V and 3 bases from J, with 10 bases between.

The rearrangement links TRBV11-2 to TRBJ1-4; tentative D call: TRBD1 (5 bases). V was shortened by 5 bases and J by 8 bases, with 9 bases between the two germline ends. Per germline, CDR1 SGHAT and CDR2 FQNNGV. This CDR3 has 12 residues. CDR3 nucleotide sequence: TGTGCCAGCAGCGACAGATCCGAAAAACTGTTTTTT. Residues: CASSDRSEKLFF.

This chain's CDR3 is CAISDPGSETNEKLFF. The CDR3 coding sequence is TGTGCCATCAGTGACCCAGGGAGCGAAACTAATGAAAAACTGTTTTTT. This chain uses TRBV10-3 with TRBJ1-4; tentative D call: TRBD1 (5 bases). The CDR3 is 16 residues long. Trimming took off 3 bases at V and 1 base at J, with 12 bases between the two ends. CDR1 ENHRY and CDR2 SYGVKD come from the germline V gene.

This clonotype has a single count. CDR3 DNA sequence: TGTGCCAGCAGCTCCCGGGAGGCCCAAGAGACCCAGTACTTC. Amino acids: CASSSREAQETQYF. The V gene is TRBV7-8, the J gene TRBJ2-5, with 7 bases matching TRBD2. Losses at the gene ends were 4 bases for V and 1 base for J; bases not matched to a gene: 3. Germline V gives CDR1 SGHVS, CDR2 FQNEAQ. The CDR3 runs to 14 residues.

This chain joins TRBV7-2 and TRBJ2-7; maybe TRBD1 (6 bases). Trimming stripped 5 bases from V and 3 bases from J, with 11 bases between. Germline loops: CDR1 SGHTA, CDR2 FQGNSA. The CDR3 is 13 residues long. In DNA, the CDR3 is TGTGCCAGCAGCCACGACAGGTTCTACGAGCAGTACGTC. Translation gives CASSHDRFYEQYV.